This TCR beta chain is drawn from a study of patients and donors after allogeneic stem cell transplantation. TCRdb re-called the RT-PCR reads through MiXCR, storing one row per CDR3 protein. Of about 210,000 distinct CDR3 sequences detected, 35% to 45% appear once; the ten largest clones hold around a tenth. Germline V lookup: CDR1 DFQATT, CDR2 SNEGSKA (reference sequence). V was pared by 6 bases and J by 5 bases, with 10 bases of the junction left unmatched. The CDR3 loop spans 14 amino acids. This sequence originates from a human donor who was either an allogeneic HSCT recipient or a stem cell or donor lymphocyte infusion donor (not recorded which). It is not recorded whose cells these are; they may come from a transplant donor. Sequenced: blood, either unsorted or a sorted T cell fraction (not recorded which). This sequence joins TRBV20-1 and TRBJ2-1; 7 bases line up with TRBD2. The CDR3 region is CSAEDLAAHNEQFF. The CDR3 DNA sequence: TGCAGTGCGGAGGACCTAGCGGCCCACAATGAGCAGTTCTTC.